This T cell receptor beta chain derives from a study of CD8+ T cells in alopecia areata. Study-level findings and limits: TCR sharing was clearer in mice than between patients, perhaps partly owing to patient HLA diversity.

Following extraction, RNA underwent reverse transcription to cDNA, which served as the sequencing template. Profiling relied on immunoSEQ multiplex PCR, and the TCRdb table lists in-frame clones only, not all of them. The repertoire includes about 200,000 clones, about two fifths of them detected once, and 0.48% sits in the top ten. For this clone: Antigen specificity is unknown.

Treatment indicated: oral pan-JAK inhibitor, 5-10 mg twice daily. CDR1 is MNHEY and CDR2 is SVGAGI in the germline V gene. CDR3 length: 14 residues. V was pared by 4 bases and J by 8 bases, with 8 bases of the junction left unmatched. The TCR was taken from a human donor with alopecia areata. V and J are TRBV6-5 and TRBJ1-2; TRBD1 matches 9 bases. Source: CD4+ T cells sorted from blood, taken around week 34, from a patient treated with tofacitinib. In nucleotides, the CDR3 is TGTGCCAGCAGTTTGGGACAGGGACAGTTAGGCTACACCTTC. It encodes CASSLGQGQLGYTF.